The sequence of this T cell receptor beta chain was determined in a study of shared clonotypes between healthy human individuals. The wider study: CD4 naive and memory got three plates each, CD8 naive two, CD8 memory one. Broader study findings: Generation probabilities were higher for clonotypes shared across all four sorted-subset donors than for unshared ones. An anticipated effect of sequencing depth on clonotype sharing among donors was recognized.

CDR1 is KGHSH and CDR2 is LQKENI in the germline V gene. V dropped 5 bases and J dropped 0; count of bases not matched to a gene: 10. The CDR3 is made up of 16 amino acids. Naive CD8 cells comprised CD45RO-negative, CCR7-positively selected cells, excluding terminally differentiated effector memory CD45RA+ cells. The assay was immunoSEQ multiplex PCR, and TCRdb's table has in-frame clones only and misses some. The data show about 2.1 million clones, just over 90% seen once. On this clone itself: Antigen unknown.

This chain links TRBV18 with TRBJ2-7, with TRBD1 identical over 7 bases. The sequence came from a man aged 18 to 30 in good health. Some clones in this sample may be carry-over from other donors' samples. Material for sequencing was naive CD8+ T cells from PBMCs. The CDR3 nucleotides read TGTGCCAGCTCAAAACCCGACAGGGTAAACTCCTACGAGCAGTACTTC. Translation: CASSKPDRVNSYEQYF.